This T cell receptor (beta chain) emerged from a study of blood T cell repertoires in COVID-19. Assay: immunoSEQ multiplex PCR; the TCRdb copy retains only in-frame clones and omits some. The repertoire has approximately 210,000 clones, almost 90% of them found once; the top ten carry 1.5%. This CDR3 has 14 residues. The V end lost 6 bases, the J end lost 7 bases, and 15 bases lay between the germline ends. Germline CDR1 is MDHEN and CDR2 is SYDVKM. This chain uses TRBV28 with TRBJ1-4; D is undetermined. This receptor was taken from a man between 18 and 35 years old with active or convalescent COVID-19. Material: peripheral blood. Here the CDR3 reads CASSPVANGEKLFF. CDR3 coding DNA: TGTGCCAGCAGCCCTGTCGCGAACGGTGAAAAACTGTTTTTT.